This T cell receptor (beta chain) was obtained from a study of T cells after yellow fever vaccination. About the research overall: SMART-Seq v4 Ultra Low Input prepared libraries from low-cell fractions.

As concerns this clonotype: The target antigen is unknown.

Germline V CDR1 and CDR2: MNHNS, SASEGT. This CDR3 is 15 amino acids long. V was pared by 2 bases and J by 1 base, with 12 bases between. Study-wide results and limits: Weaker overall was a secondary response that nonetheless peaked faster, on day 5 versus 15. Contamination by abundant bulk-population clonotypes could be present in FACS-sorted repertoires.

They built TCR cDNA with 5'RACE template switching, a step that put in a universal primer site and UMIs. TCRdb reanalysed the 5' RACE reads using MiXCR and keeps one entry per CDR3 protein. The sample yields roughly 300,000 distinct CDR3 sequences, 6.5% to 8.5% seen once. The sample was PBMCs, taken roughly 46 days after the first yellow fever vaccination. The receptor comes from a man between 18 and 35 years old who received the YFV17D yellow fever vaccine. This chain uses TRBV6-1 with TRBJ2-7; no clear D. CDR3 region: CASSEPPAGSYEQYF. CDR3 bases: TGTGCCAGCAGTGAACCCCCCGCAGGATCCTACGAGCAGTACTTC.